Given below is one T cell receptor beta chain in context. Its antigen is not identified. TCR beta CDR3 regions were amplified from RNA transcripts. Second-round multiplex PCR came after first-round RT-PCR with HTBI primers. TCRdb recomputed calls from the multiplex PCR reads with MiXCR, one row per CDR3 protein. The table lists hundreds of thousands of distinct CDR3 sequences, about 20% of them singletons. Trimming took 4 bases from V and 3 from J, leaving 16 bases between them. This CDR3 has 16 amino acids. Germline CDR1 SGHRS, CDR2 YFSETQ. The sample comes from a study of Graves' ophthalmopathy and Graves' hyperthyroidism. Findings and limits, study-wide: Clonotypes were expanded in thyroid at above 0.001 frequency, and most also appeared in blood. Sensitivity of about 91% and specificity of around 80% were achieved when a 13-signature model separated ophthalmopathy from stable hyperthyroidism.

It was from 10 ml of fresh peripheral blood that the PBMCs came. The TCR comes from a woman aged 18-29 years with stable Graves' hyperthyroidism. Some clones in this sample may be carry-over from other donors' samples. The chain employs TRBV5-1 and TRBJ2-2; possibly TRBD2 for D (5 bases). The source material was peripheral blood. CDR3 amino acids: CASSPPDAGDTGELFF. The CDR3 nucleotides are TGCGCCAGCAGCCCACCCGACGCCGGGGACACCGGGGAGCTGTTTTTT.